This is a list of T cell receptor beta chains from one sample in a study of cytotoxic CD8 clonotypes in ibrutinib-treated CLL. Profiled with immunoSEQ multiplex PCR; TCRdb holds only in-frame clones, not every one. The sample includes some 80,000 clones, 79% of them seen just once. The sequences come from PBMCs, collected after 12 months of ibrutinib treatment. The receptors were sampled from a human donor with chronic lymphocytic leukemia. CDR3s include the opening cysteine and the closing phenylalanine or tryptophan.

v_gene	len	CDR3aa
TRBV28	17	CATPGTPEGGSNYGYTF
TRBV10-3	15	CAISESERVQETQYF
TRBV6-5	12	CASSKDWGTQYF
TRBV7-9	13	CASSPRLAGEQYF
TRBV10-3	12	CAIGAPNSPLHF
TRBV7-3	14	CASSLTSGQETQYF
TRBV6-1	14	CASKGGLSSYEQYF
TRBV27	14	CASNARTGNTEAFF
TRBV7-9	15	CASRASGSFADTQYF
TRBV27	14	CASSWGEYNSPLHF
TRBV5-1	21	CASSLRGLAGVPPSGANVLTF
TRBV19	14	CATRGPAVGQPQHF
TRBV5-1	17	CASSLGGPNLDSYEQYF
TRBV7-2	14	CASSLTERDGEQYF
TRBV11-2	13	CASSLGLAEEQFF
TRBV28	14	CASSTLWGNTEAFF
TRBV19	15	CASSIFSGRAGELFF
TRBV7-9	13	CASSPGQGGKLFF
TRBV7-3	11	CASSLAGELFF
TRBV6-6	16	CASSYSGPSGPGEQFF
TRBV28	12	CAAGDPNTEAFF
TRBV28	14	CATIPGHPNTEAFF
TRBV9	17	CASSVGAGGTLGETQYF
TRBV30	13	CAWSRQDNQPQHF
TRBV20-1	11	CSAGGPGEQFF
TRBV7-2	14	CASSLLGGTDTQYF
TRBV6-6	13	CASSREGTDTQYF
TRBV19	18	CASRTGGQGRSGANVLTF
TRBV30	17	CAWRIPLGGGPPGELFF
TRBV10-2	15	CASSESGGAHNEQFF
TRBV7-2	13	CASSSSGNTEAFF
TRBV18	17	CASSPRDGSPGANVLTF
TRBV5-4	15	CASSSGGEIGYGYTF
TRBV29-1	13	CSVGSGPSYGYTF
TRBV7-6	15	CASSASGSIYNEQFF
TRBV2	15	CATQSPSGRFETQYF
TRBV11-2	15	CASSPRPNPREKLFF
TRBV21-1	14	CASSKGASFYEQYF
TRBV11-3	16	CASSPRLALGYNEQFF
TRBV7-2	15	CASSLDWTGADTQYF
TRBV11-2	14	CTSSLVRGDTEAFF
TRBV10-3	13	CATRVALREKLFF
TRBV5-1	17	CASSLDSRAGTSYEQYF
TRBV5-1	15	CASSLAPGGLSGYTF
TRBV28	15	CASNSVGTGIYEQYF
TRBV6-5	12	CASSRGYATQYF
TRBV2	15	CASSDPRSGEEKLFF
TRBV4-2	16	CASSQRFGLTNEKLFF
TRBV11-3	13	CASSLVRGQEQYF
TRBV10-3	15	CAIPSGQPNTGELFF